Shown below are 21 T cell receptor beta chains from a single sample sequenced in a study of control samples from healthy donors and cancer patients. Using immunoSEQ multiplex PCR, the repertoire was profiled, and TCRdb retains in-frame clones only, with some absent. This repertoire shows about 110,000 clones, approximately 90% found once; its top ten account for 17%. The sequenced sample was blood. These receptors all stem from a woman aged 45-60 years in good health.

The chain joins TRBV9 to TRBJ2-2, with TRBD1 matching over 7 bases. Germline assignment: CDR1 SGDLS and CDR2 YYNGEE. V lost 3 bases and J lost 5; bases outside the gene matches: 1. The CDR3 is 13 residues long. CDR3 residues: CASSGQGTGELFF. The CDR3 DNA reads TGTGCCAGCAGCGGACAGGGTACCGGGGAGCTGTTTTTT.

This chain's CDR3 is CASSQYLAANYGYTF. CDR3 in DNA: TGTGCCAGCAGCCAGTACCTGGCGGCTAACTATGGCTACACCTTC. The rearrangement uses TRBV4-2 and TRBJ1-2; D is unresolved. Germline V gene data show CDR1 as LGHNA and CDR2 as YNFKEQ. The V end was cut by 3 bases, the J end by 0 bases, with 11 bases between. The CDR3 sequence is 15 residues long.

The chain has TRBV7-8 and TRBJ2-1; 9 positions match TRBD2. V lost 7 bases, J lost 0 bases, and 10 bases stayed unmatched. Germline CDR1 and CDR2: SGHVS and FQNEAQ. The CDR3 extends over 17 amino acids. The CDR3 DNA sequence: TGTGCCAGCAACCCTGGGAGCGGGGGGATCTCCTACAATGAGCAGTTCTTC. Translation: CASNPGSGGISYNEQFF. Based on the CDR3 plus reference TRBV7-8 and TRBJ2-1, the full variable domain is GAGVSQSPRYKVAKRGQDVALRCDPISGHVSLFWYQQALGQGPEFLTYFQNEAQLDKSGLPSDRFFAERPEGSVSTLKIQRTQQEDSAVYLCASNPGSGGISYNEQFFGPGTRLTVL.

The chain joins TRBV6-5 to TRBJ1-1; 7 bases align to TRBD1. Germline V CDR1 and CDR2: MNHEY, SVGAGI. The trim removed 7 bases at V and 0 bases at J, leaving 5 bases unmatched. This CDR3 is 14 amino acids long. DNA for the CDR3: TGTGCCAGCAAGCAGGGGGGGATGAACACTGAAGCTTTCTTT. It codes for CASKQGGMNTEAFF.

The chain has TRBV19 and TRBJ2-6, with 9 bases lining up with TRBD1. The CDR3 contains 18 residues. V was pared by 5 bases and J by 2 bases, with 10 bases of the junction left unmatched. Germline V CDR1 and CDR2: LNHDA, SQIVND (reference sequence). In DNA, the CDR3 is TGTGCCAGTAGTCCCAAAGAACAGGGGGCAGCTGGGGCCAACGTCCTGACTTTC. Amino acid sequence: CASSPKEQGAAGANVLTF.

The chain has TRBV5-1 and TRBJ2-5; D uncertain. Per germline, CDR1 SGHRS and CDR2 YFSETQ. Trimming removed 7 bases at V and 0 bases at J, with 10 bases between. This CDR3 contains 13 residues. The CDR3: CASYPMNQETQYF. CDR3 nucleotide sequence: TGCGCCAGCTATCCCATGAACCAAGAGACCCAGTACTTC.

This clone came up once. The chain joins TRBV27 to TRBJ1-6, with 7 nucleotides matching TRBD1. The germline V gene has CDR1 MNHEY and CDR2 SMNVEV (reference sequence). CDR3 length: 12 amino acids. The CDR3 DNA reads TGTGCTACCGGGACAGTGATGTCACCCCTCCACTTT. The encoded protein is CATGTVMSPLHF.

J is TRBJ2-5 and V is TRBV15, with D possibly TRBD1 on 5 matching bases. V was cut by 3 bases and J by 5 bases, with 19 bases left in between. CDR3 length: 16 residues. CDR1 LNHNV and CDR2 YYDKDF come from the germline V gene (reference sequence). The CDR3 sequence is CATSRGLQGLRETQYF. CDR3 sequence (DNA): TGTGCCACCAGCAGGGGGCTTCAAGGGTTACGGGAGACCCAGTACTTC. The full variable domain, in which reference TRBV15 and TRBJ2-5 provide the parts outside the CDR3, is DAMVIQNPRYQVTQFGKPVTLSCSQTLNHNVMYWYQQKSSQAPKLLFHYYDKDFNNEADTPDNFQSRRPNTSFCFLDIRSPGLGDTAMYLCATSRGLQGLRETQYFGPGTRLLVL.

The chain has TRBV27 and TRBJ2-7, with D possibly TRBD2 on 6 matching bases. The V end lost 2 bases, the J end lost 2 bases, and 13 bases lay between the germline ends. This CDR3 contains 15 residues. CDR1 and CDR2 (germline): MNHEY, SMNVEV (reference sequence). CDR3 protein: CASSLPGTHPYEQYF. CDR3 DNA sequence: TGTGCCAGCAGTTTACCCGGGACTCACCCCTACGAGCAGTACTTC.

The chain uses TRBV2 and TRBJ2-1, with 9 bases matching TRBD2. The J segment lost 11 bases and the V segment lost 2 bases, leaving 22 bases of the junction unmatched. CDR1 is SNHLY, CDR2 FYNNEI, per germline. The CDR3 runs to 19 residues. DNA for the CDR3: TGTGCCAGCAGTGAAAGGTTAGCTAGCGGGATAGGTATGGTCTCCCAGCAGTTCTTC. It is translated as CASSERLASGIGMVSQQFF.

The V gene is TRBV6-4, the J gene TRBJ1-6; TRBD1 is a possible D gene (6 bases). The V gene lost 6 bases and the J gene lost 7 bases, with 13 bases spanning the gap. Germline V CDR1 and CDR2: MRHNA, SNTAGT. This CDR3 is built from 14 residues. The CDR3 sequence: CASSMTGVNSPLHF. In DNA, the CDR3 is TGTGCCAGCAGCATGACAGGAGTAAATTCACCCCTCCACTTT.

The chain links TRBV9 to TRBJ2-1; D tentatively reads TRBD1 or TRBD2 (5 bases each). Germline V gives CDR1 SGDLS, CDR2 YYNGEE. Trimming cost V 5 bases and J 6 bases, with 15 bases left between them. The CDR3 contains 14 residues. CDR3 nucleotide sequence: TGTGCCAGCAGAGCGTCAGAGGGGAGCAATGAGCAGTTCTTC. Its protein product is CASRASEGSNEQFF.

This chain links TRBV11-3 with TRBJ2-3; D perhaps matches TRBD2 (5 bases). Trimming removed 3 bases from V and 2 bases from J, with 9 bases in between. This CDR3 has 14 amino acids. CDR1 and CDR2 from the germline V gene are SGHNT and YENEEA. Written as DNA, the CDR3 is TGTGCCAGCAGCTTCGGAGGTCCCACAGATACGCAGTATTTT. It encodes CASSFGGPTDTQYF.

The chain links TRBV2 to TRBJ1-5, with TRBD1 identical over 7 bases. V was clipped by 2 bases and J by 5 bases; unmatched bases: 3. Germline V gene lookup returns CDR1 SNHLY and CDR2 FYNNEI. The CDR3 totals 14 residues. DNA of the CDR3: TGTGCCAGCAGTGAATTGGGACAGCATCAGCCCCAGCATTTT. Protein sequence: CASSELGQHQPQHF.

The rearrangement links TRBV7-3 to TRBJ1-2; D not certain. The length of the CDR3 is 13 residues. The V end was cut by 5 bases, the J end by 8 bases, with 15 bases between. The germline gives CDR1 SGHTA, CDR2 FQGTGA. DNA of the CDR3: TGTGCCAGCAGCCCCTCAGGAAGGGAAGGCTACACCTTC. This codes for CASSPSGREGYTF.

The chain combines TRBV7-9 with TRBJ1-1, with D unclear. V shed 5 bases and J shed 7 bases, with 17 bases lying between them. The germline gives CDR1 SEHNR, CDR2 FQNEAQ (reference sequence). There are 14 residues in the CDR3. CDR3 bases: TGTGCCAGCAGCCCCCAGGCACTTCGCGGTGAAGCTTTCTTT. It codes for CASSPQALRGEAFF.

This sequence joins TRBV12-3 or TRBV12-4 and TRBJ2-1, with a possible D match to TRBD2 (5 bases). The CDR3 totals 12 residues. Trimming left V 5 bases short and J 9 bases short, with 11 bases between. The CDR3 here is CASSPEGTEQFF. The CDR3 DNA sequence: TGTGCCAGCAGTCCCGAGGGAACTGAGCAGTTCTTC.

The V call is TRBV28, the J call TRBJ2-1, with D perhaps matching TRBD2 (6 bases). The CDR3 runs 14 residues. Germline V lookup: CDR1 MDHEN, CDR2 SYDVKM. V was pared by 7 bases and J by 4 bases, with 14 bases between. CDR3 sequence: CASMVPSAYNEQFF. The DNA of the CDR3 is TGTGCCAGCATGGTCCCTAGCGCATACAATGAGCAGTTCTTC.

The chain is built from TRBV19 and TRBJ2-3; D remains unclear. The germline CDR1 and CDR2 sequences are LNHDA and SQIVND (reference sequence). This CDR3 is 13 amino acids long. Trimming left V 5 bases short and J 4 bases short, with 10 bases between. The CDR3 nucleotides read TGTGCCAGTAGTCCCTCGACCGCAGATACGCAGTATTTT. Amino acid sequence: CASSPSTADTQYF.

This rearrangement joins TRBV6-5 to TRBJ1-5, with D possibly TRBD1 on 5 matching bases. The V end lost 7 bases, the J end lost 2 bases, and 12 bases lay between the germline ends. Germline CDR1 reads MNHEY; CDR2 reads SVGAGI. The CDR3 has 14 amino acids. CDR3 in DNA: TGTGCCAGCAACCAGCAAGGGGGCAATCAGCCCCAGCATTTT. Its translation is CASNQQGGNQPQHF.

The rearrangement uses TRBV27 and TRBJ2-2, with D uncertain. Germline loops: CDR1 MNHEY, CDR2 SMNVEV (reference sequence). The CDR3 contains 14 residues. With 7 bases removed from V and 4 bases from J, the gap between germline ends came to 13 bases. The CDR3, as DNA: TGTGCCAGCATTAGTAGACGCAGCACCGGGGAGCTGTTTTTT. Protein product: CASISRRSTGELFF.